The 21 T cell receptor beta chains given below trace back to one sample, sequenced in a study of T cell repertoires in ileal Crohn's disease (dated by TCRdb to between 2019 and 2020). Interpreted using the paper, the time point label stands for: inflamed ileum from the surgical specimen. The library was made by the immunoSEQ multiplex PCR assay. TCRdb took over this immuneACCESS table, retaining in-frame rearrangements with V and J assigned. Such tables are incomplete; in checked studies, under half of the missing clones stem from an unresolved V gene, and the remainder is unexplained. This sample is represented by about 3,300 clones; more than 80% of them were singletons. The ten most abundant clones make up 2.5% to 3% of the sample. What was sequenced was ileal tissue. The receptors originated from an adult with Crohn's disease.

The chain employs TRBV7-9 and TRBJ2-7; D might be TRBD1 or TRBD2, each matching 6 bases. Trimming removed 1 base at V and 7 bases at J, with 20 bases between. The germline V gene has CDR1 SEHNR and CDR2 FQNEAQ (reference sequence). The length of the CDR3 is 16 residues. The CDR3 sequence: CASSLVGAGGVLEQYF. The CDR3 DNA sequence: TGTGCCAGCAGCTTAGTGGGGGCGGGCGGGGTACTGGAGCAGTACTTC.

The V call is TRBV4-2, the J call TRBJ1-3; D is unclear. The CDR3 runs to 14 residues. Germline V lookup: CDR1 LGHNA, CDR2 YNFKEQ. The V gene lost 3 bases and the J gene lost 0 bases, with 6 bases spanning the gap. CDR3 coding DNA: TGTGCCAGCAGCCAGGTGGGCTCTGGAAACACCATATATTTT. Its translation is CASSQVGSGNTIYF.

The V and J genes are TRBV30 and TRBJ2-3; TRBD1 matches 7 bases. The CDR3 is 16 amino acids. Germline CDR1 and CDR2: GTSNPN and SVGIG (reference sequence). Germline trimming cut 2 bases from V and 1 base from J; bases unmatched to any gene: 9. CDR3 nucleotide sequence: TGTGCCTGGAGTCGGAACAGGGGACGAGGCACAGATACGCAGTATTTT. This gives the protein CAWSRNRGRGTDTQYF.

This chain links TRBV5-6 with TRBJ2-7; 8 nucleotides line up with TRBD1. The CDR3 is 15 amino acids. V lost 2 bases and J lost 0; bases outside the gene matches: 4. The germline V gene has CDR1 SGHDT and CDR2 YYEEEE. As DNA, the CDR3 is TGTGCCAGCAGCTTAGGGGACAGGTACTCCTACGAGCAGTACTTC. Translation gives CASSLGDRYSYEQYF.

J is TRBJ2-1 and V is TRBV5-4, with 10 bases identical to TRBD1. This CDR3 region has 16 residues. V shed 3 bases and J 1 base; nucleotides not matched to a gene: 4. Per the germline V gene, CDR1 is SGHNT and CDR2 is YYREEE (reference sequence). The CDR3 loop is CASSYSGQGSYNEQFF. The CDR3 DNA follows: TGTGCCAGCAGCTACTCGGGACAGGGGTCCTACAATGAGCAGTTCTTC.

V gene TRBV9 combines with J gene TRBJ2-1; D might be TRBD2 (5 bases). The CDR3 covers 17 residues. Trimming left V 2 bases short and J 2 bases short, with 17 bases between. In germline, CDR1 is SGDLS, CDR2 YYNGEE. CDR3 bases: TGTGCCAGCAGCGTTTTAGGTCCGGGGATGGCCTACAATGAGCAGTTCTTC. Protein product: CASSVLGPGMAYNEQFF.

Details on this clone: One junction end disagrees with the germline gene, perhaps due to a read error. CDR3: CASSFSGLKHRGAVF. The CDR3 nucleotides are TGTGCCAGCAGCTTTTCTGGGCTCAAACACCGGGGAGCTGTTTTT. The chain is built from TRBV7-3 and TRBJ2-2, with D possibly being TRBD2 (5 bases). This CDR3 comprises 15 residues. Per the germline V gene, CDR1 is SGHTA and CDR2 is FQGTGA.

V gene TRBV30 combines with J gene TRBJ2-1, with D uncertain. From germline, CDR1 is GTSNPN and CDR2 SVGIG (reference sequence). Trimming took off 4 bases at V and 4 bases at J, with 14 bases between the two ends. The CDR3 runs to 14 residues. The CDR3 region has the DNA TGTGCCTGGACAGACCGACCGCCATACAATGAGCAGTTCTTC. Translating gives CAWTDRPPYNEQFF.

This chain connects TRBV9 to TRBJ2-3; 9 positions agree with TRBD2. This CDR3 spans 17 amino acids. Germline trimming cut 0 bases from V and 1 base from J; bases unmatched to any gene: 6. Germline V lookup: CDR1 SGDLS, CDR2 YYNGEE. The CDR3 is CASSVGVGGGGTDTQYF. The CDR3 nucleotides are TGTGCCAGCAGCGTAGGGGTTGGCGGGGGGGGCACAGATACGCAGTATTTT.

The table lists this clone with a count of one. The chain has TRBV5-1 and TRBJ2-1, with 10 bases aligning to TRBD2. Looked up from germline, CDR1 is SGHRS and CDR2 is YFSETQ. The CDR3 has 15 residues. Trimming at V came to 0 bases and at J to 8 bases, leaving 5 bases not matched to a gene. The CDR3 region is CASSLVSSGSDEQFF. CDR3 bases: TGCGCCAGCAGCTTGGTTTCTAGCGGGAGCGATGAGCAGTTCTTC.

V and J are TRBV6-6 and TRBJ2-7, with 8 bases identical to TRBD2. CDR3 size: 13 residues. The junction had 7 bases not matched to a gene; V was cut back by 6 bases and J by 6 bases. Germline V gene data show CDR1 as MNHNY and CDR2 as SVGAGI (reference sequence). The CDR3 sequence: CASSSHREGEQYF. CDR3 sequence (DNA): TGTGCCAGCAGCTCCCATCGGGAGGGCGAGCAGTACTTC.

This chain joins TRBV19 and TRBJ1-4; 8 nucleotides line up with TRBD1. Germline CDR1 LNHDA, CDR2 SQIVND (reference sequence). The CDR3 is made up of 15 amino acids. With 6 bases clipped from V and 5 bases from J, the junction kept 8 bases outside the gene matches. CDR3 sequence reads: CASSLQTGGNEKLFF. In DNA form, the CDR3 reads TGTGCCAGTAGCCTACAAACAGGGGGGAATGAAAAACTGTTTTTT.

The V and J genes are TRBV7-9 and TRBJ2-1; 7 bases agree with TRBD2. CDR1 and CDR2 (germline): SEHNR, FQNEAQ (reference sequence). This CDR3 spans 16 amino acids. The V gene end was trimmed by 5 bases and the J gene end by 5 bases; junction bases not matched to a gene: 12. CDR3 sequence (DNA): TGTGCCAGCAGCAACGGCGAGCGGGGATACGACAATGAGCAGTTCTTC. This codes for CASSNGERGYDNEQFF.

This chain connects TRBV7-3 to TRBJ2-1, with TRBD2 matching over 7 bases. V trimming: 3 bases; J trimming: 9 bases; junction bases outside the gene matches: 11. CDR3 length: 15 residues. Looked up from germline, CDR1 is SGHTA and CDR2 is FQGTGA. CDR3 bases: TGTGCCAGCAGCTTGGGGCGGGACTGGGAGGGTGAGCAGTTCTTC. Translated: CASSLGRDWEGEQFF.

The V gene is TRBV2, the J gene TRBJ1-2; D might be TRBD1 (5 bases). This CDR3 comprises 16 residues. With 2 bases removed from V and 6 bases from J, the gap between germline ends came to 19 bases. CDR1 and CDR2 (germline): SNHLY, FYNNEI. CDR3 sequence reads: CASSERGALEGHGYTF. The CDR3 DNA sequence: TGTGCCAGCAGTGAACGAGGGGCCCTGGAGGGGCATGGCTACACCTTC.

The rearrangement joins TRBV7-9 to TRBJ2-4; 7 nucleotides match TRBD1. CDR3 length: 15 residues. Trimming removed 3 bases from V and 1 base from J; junction bases left unmatched: 3. Germline V gene sequence: CDR1 SEHNR, CDR2 FQNEAQ (reference sequence). This CDR3 reads CASSFTGAAKNIQYF. The CDR3 region has the DNA TGTGCCAGCAGCTTCACAGGGGCTGCCAAAAACATTCAGTACTTC.

The chain carries TRBV6-1 and TRBJ2-5; no reliable D call. Trimming shortened V by 0 bases and J by 9 bases, and 8 bases separated the two germline ends. The V gene's germline CDR1 is MNHNS and CDR2 SASEGT. CDR3 length equals 12 residues. CDR3 loop: CASSEAFLAQYF. Here the CDR3 DNA reads TGTGCCAGCAGTGAAGCGTTCCTAGCCCAGTACTTC.

This clone was counted between two and nine times. The chain has TRBV21-1 and TRBJ1-5. TRBV21-1 is described as a pseudogene. CDR3 length: 14 residues. CDR3 bases: TGTGCCAGCAGCAATGGGGTGCCACCCCAGCCCCAGCATTTT. The encoded protein is CASSNGVPPQPQHF.

The chain combines TRBV6-5 with TRBJ2-7; TRBD1 aligns across 12 bases. Looked up from germline, CDR1 is MNHEY and CDR2 is SVGAGI. The CDR3 is made up of 16 amino acids. V lost 1 base to trimming and J lost 6 bases; unmatched junction nucleotides: 7. The CDR3 protein is CASSYLPGTGGGEQYF. CDR3 DNA sequence: TGTGCCAGCAGTTACTTACCCGGGACAGGGGGCGGCGAGCAGTACTTC.

V is TRBV6-5 and J is TRBJ1-5; 7 nucleotides match TRBD1. V lost 6 bases to trimming and J lost 5 bases; unmatched junction nucleotides: 4. CDR1 is MNHEY and CDR2 is SVGAGI in the germline V gene. The CDR3 covers 13 residues. In DNA, the CDR3 is TGTGCCAGCAGCCGCGACAGGGATCAGCCCCAGCATTTT. Amino acids: CASSRDRDQPQHF.

This chain uses TRBV27 with TRBJ2-7; D is uncertain. V was cut by 7 bases and J by 5 bases, with 12 bases left in between. This CDR3 is built from 12 residues. Germline V gene lookup returns CDR1 MNHEY and CDR2 SMNVEV (reference sequence). The CDR3 nucleotides are TGTGCCAGCACCCGACGAATTAACGAGCAGTACTTC. It translates to CASTRRINEQYF.